The clone carrying this T cell receptor (beta chain) was seen more than once but under ten times. Antigen unknown. These data belong to a study of T cell repertoires in cytomegalovirus infection. CDR3 length: 14 amino acids. V gave up 4 bases and J gave up 1 base, with 10 bases separating them. Germline lookup yields CDR1 MGHRA and CDR2 YSYEKL. TCRdb redid the calling of the reads with MiXCR, one entry per CDR3 protein. The data contain fewer than 950,000 distinct CDR3 sequences, approximately 30% of them singletons. The TCR was taken from a human donor in good health (CMV status not recorded). Some clones in this sample may be carry-over from other donors' samples. The gene calls are TRBV4-1 and TRBJ1-1, with a weak D call TRBD1 (5 bases). The sequencing used cultured CD8+ T cells from PBMCs, collected from culture after CMV antigen stimulation. CDR3 amino acids: CASSLLQENTEAFF. The DNA for the CDR3 is TGCGCCAGCAGCCTACTACAGGAGAACACTGAAGCTTTCTTT.